A selection of T cell receptor beta chains follows, all from one sample in a study of shared clonotypes between healthy human individuals. Sequenced by immunoSEQ multiplex PCR; TCRdb stores in-frame clones only, minus some. The sample lists about 2.4 million clones, approximately 92% occurring once. Sample: naive CD4+ T cells sorted from blood. These receptor sequences come from a man younger than 35 in good health. CDR3s include the opening cysteine and the closing phenylalanine or tryptophan. The D gene is left open where the match is weak. Rows give clone size only sometimes, using once, few, many, or a class for an expanded clone.

CDR3	DNA	D	V	size	J
CASTWDSANGLRGTQYF	TGTGCCAGCACCTGGGACAGTGCGAACGGTCTGAGAGGTACGCAGTATTTT	TRBD1	TRBV2	NA	TRBJ2-3
CASTPAGRANTEAFF	TGTGCCAGCACCCCAGCCGGTAGAGCGAACACTGAAGCTTTCTTT	NA	TRBV6-5	NA	TRBJ1-1
CASSHSSYEQYF	TGTGCCAGCAGCCACAGCTCCTACGAGCAGTACTTC	NA	TRBV7-9	NA	TRBJ2-7
CASRELDRGHHEQYF	TGTGCCAGCAGGGAATTGGACAGGGGACACCACGAGCAGTACTTC	TRBD1	TRBV28	NA	TRBJ2-7
CSVLAGGSSDTQYF	TGCAGCGTCCTAGCGGGAGGGTCCTCAGATACGCAGTATTTT	TRBD2	TRBV29-1	NA	TRBJ2-3
CASSLAVDARSYEQYF	TGTGCCAGCAGCTTGGCGGTGGACGCCCGCTCCTACGAGCAGTACTTC	NA	TRBV5-4	NA	TRBJ2-7
CASSSYGYTF	TGTGCCAGCAGTAGCTATGGCTACACCTTC	NA	TRBV2	few	TRBJ1-2
CASSVKGGSEAFF	TGTGCCAGCAGCGTGAAGGGGGGGTCTGAAGCTTTCTTT	NA	TRBV9	NA	TRBJ1-1
CASSLDAQPQHF	TGTGCCAGCAGCCTTGATGCTCAGCCCCAGCATTTT	NA	TRBV5-4	NA	TRBJ1-5
CASSLGSGLTSGSFGELFF	TGCGCCAGCAGCTTGGGGAGCGGTTTGACTAGCGGGAGTTTTGGGGAGCTGTTTTTT	TRBD2	TRBV5-1	once	TRBJ2-2
CASSLYGGPDTQYF	TGTGCCAGCAGCTTATACGGGGGGCCAGATACGCAGTATTTT	NA	TRBV7-3	NA	TRBJ2-3
CASRLLDVGSYEQYF	TGTGCCAGCAGATTGCTGGACGTTGGCTCCTACGAGCAGTACTTC	NA	TRBV6-1	NA	TRBJ2-7
CASSQASGQGTFDTEAFF	TGCGCCAGCAGCCAAGCGTCGGGACAGGGAACCTTTGACACTGAAGCTTTCTTT	TRBD1	TRBV4-3	NA	TRBJ1-1
CASSSAGRGLGF	TGTGCCAGCAGTTCCGCGGGCAGGGGCCTTGGATTC	NA	TRBV6-1	NA	TRBJ2-7
CASRRQGLDEQYF	TGTGCCAGCAGGCGTCAGGGTTTAGATGAGCAGTACTTC	NA	TRBV6-5	NA	TRBJ2-7
CASSLVFRTSETGELFF	TGTGCCAGCAGCTTAGTGTTCAGGACTAGCGAGACCGGGGAGCTGTTTTTT	TRBD2	TRBV7-2	NA	TRBJ2-2
CASSYASGRYEQYF	TGTGCCAGCAGTTACGCTAGCGGGCGGTACGAGCAGTACTTC	TRBD2	TRBV6-6	NA	TRBJ2-7
CASSFTGHGSSYEQYF	TGTGCCAGCAGCTTCACCGGACACGGGTCCTCCTACGAGCAGTACTTC	NA	TRBV5-4	NA	TRBJ2-7
CASSLEGGYNEQFF	TGCGCCAGCAGCTTGGAGGGCGGATACAATGAGCAGTTCTTC	NA	TRBV5-1	NA	TRBJ2-1
CASFKNSDLPDTQYF	TGCGCCAGTTTTAAGAATAGCGACCTCCCAGATACGCAGTATTTT	NA	TRBV4-3	NA	TRBJ2-3
CASSDGTGVYAGANVLTF	TGCGCCAGCAGCGACGGGACAGGGGTTTATGCTGGGGCCAACGTCCTGACTTTC	TRBD1	TRBV5-1	NA	TRBJ2-6
CASSLDRSNYGYTF	TGTGCCAGCAGCTTGGACAGGTCTAACTATGGCTACACCTTC	TRBD1	TRBV11-3	NA	TRBJ1-2
CASSSQGKGINTIYF	TGCGCCAGCAGCTCCCAGGGGAAGGGGATAAACACCATATATTTT	NA	TRBV5-1	once	TRBJ1-3
CASSLGHGIGNEQFF	TGTGCCAGCAGCTTAGGTCATGGCATAGGGAATGAGCAGTTCTTC	NA	TRBV11-2	once	TRBJ2-1
CASREADTQYF	TGTGCCAGCAGAGAGGCAGATACGCAGTATTTT	NA	TRBV6-5	NA	TRBJ2-3
CASSEREGLAGWETQYF	TGTGCCAGCAGCGAGAGAGAAGGACTAGCGGGGTGGGAGACCCAGTACTTC	TRBD2	TRBV9	once	TRBJ2-5
CASTLDRYTNTGELFF	TGTGCCAGCACTTTAGACAGGTATACGAACACCGGGGAGCTGTTTTTT	NA	TRBV2	NA	TRBJ2-2
CASSLLMNTEAFF	TGTGCCAGCAGCCTACTCATGAACACTGAAGCTTTCTTT	NA	TRBV6-5	NA	TRBJ1-1
CASSSPVTGKNTEAFF	TGTGCCAGCAGCTCCCCGGTGACAGGGAAGAACACTGAAGCTTTCTTT	TRBD1	TRBV5-6	NA	TRBJ1-1
CASSVGQSYEQYF	TGTGCCAGCAGTGTGGGACAGTCCTACGAGCAGTACTTC	TRBD1	TRBV6-1	NA	TRBJ2-7
CASSLVQGRTEAFF	TGTGCCAGCAGCTTGGTACAGGGAAGGACTGAAGCTTTCTTT	NA	TRBV5-6	NA	TRBJ1-1
CASSPTGQANVLTF	TGTGCCAGCAGCCCCACGGGCCAAGCCAACGTCCTGACTTTC	NA	TRBV11-2	NA	TRBJ2-6
CASSSTPFTGKNIQYF	TGTGCCAGCAGTTCAACCCCCTTCACAGGGAAAAACATTCAGTACTTC	NA	TRBV27	once	TRBJ2-4
CASSPGGPGLNGYTF	TGTGCCAGCAGCCCTGGGGGGCCAGGGCTAAATGGCTACACCTTC	NA	TRBV5-4	NA	TRBJ1-2
CAISDSSGVTYEQYF	TGTGCCATCAGTGATTCTAGCGGGGTAACCTACGAGCAGTACTTC	TRBD2	TRBV10-3	once	TRBJ2-7
CSATRQGGYTF	TGCAGCGCCACCCGACAGGGAGGCTACACCTTC	TRBD1	TRBV29-1	once	TRBJ1-2
CASRTGTTANYGYTF	TGTGCCAGCCGTACCGGGACAACGGCTAACTATGGCTACACCTTC	NA	TRBV27	NA	TRBJ1-2
CAISVGGSRTGELFF	TGTGCCATCAGTGTTGGGGGGTCCCGGACCGGGGAGCTGTTTTTT	NA	TRBV10-3	NA	TRBJ2-2
CASSLEGGSVSGANVLTF	TGTGCCAGCAGTTTAGAGGGCGGATCCGTCTCTGGGGCCAACGTCCTGACTTTC	NA	TRBV28	NA	TRBJ2-6
CASSTGQGAGGYTF	TGTGCCAGCAGTACTGGACAGGGGGCTGGTGGCTACACCTTC	TRBD1	TRBV6-5	NA	TRBJ1-2
CASSSGGTNEKLFF	TGTGCCAGCAGTTCAGGGGGGACTAATGAAAAACTGTTTTTT	TRBD1	TRBV6-5	once	TRBJ1-4